Listed below are T cell receptor beta chains from one sample, sequenced in a study of Tregs in tolerant kidney transplant recipients. Using immunoSEQ multiplex PCR, the repertoire was profiled, and TCRdb retains in-frame clones only, with some absent. The repertoire has roughly 80,000 clones, 75% to 95% of them found once; the top ten carry roughly 0.35%. The source was Tregs from blood, collected before the transplant. Receptors originate from a human donor who received a combined kidney and bone marrow transplant. The CDR3 runs from the conserved cysteine through the conserved F or W. Fields, in order: D gene, V gene, J gene, clone size, CDR3 length, CDR3 protein, CDR3 DNA. A D gene is named only where the DNA matches it firmly. Clone size is shown for a subset of rows, as once, few, many or a class of expanded clone.

TRBD1	TRBV10-1	TRBJ2-5	.	16	CASSRGQGVVGETQYF	TGCGCCAGCAGTCGTGGACAGGGAGTGGTGGGGGAGACCCAGTACTTC
TRBD2	TRBV7-3	TRBJ2-3	.	14	CASSPGLAEDTQYF	TGTGCCAGCAGCCCCGGACTAGCGGAAGATACGCAGTATTTT
TRBD1	TRBV27	TRBJ2-3	few	15	CASSWTGGSTDTQYF	TGTGCCAGCAGTTGGACAGGGGGAAGTACAGATACGCAGTATTTT
TRBD2	TRBV14	TRBJ2-7	once	16	CASSQEGRLAGEEQYF	TGTGCCAGCAGCCAAGAAGGTCGACTAGCGGGAGAGGAGCAGTACTTC
.	TRBV19	TRBJ2-7	.	16	CASSISGTLASYEQYF	TGTGCCAGTAGTATATCCGGGACACTGGCATCCTACGAGCAGTACTTC
.	TRBV5-1	TRBJ2-5	.	19	CASSYGQGTDSLYQETQYF	TGCGCCAGCAGCTATGGGCAGGGGACGGATAGTTTGTACCAAGAGACCCAGTACTTC
.	TRBV21-1	TRBJ2-7	.	14	CASSEIDRGLEQYF	TGTGCCAGCAGCGAGATAGACAGGGGGCTCGAGCAGTACTTC
.	TRBV30	TRBJ1-2	.	16	CAWIPTGRLANYGYTF	TGTGCCTGGATTCCCACGGGGCGGTTAGCTAACTATGGCTACACCTTC
.	TRBV10-1	TRBJ1-4	.	15	CASSPGQNSNEKLFF	TGCGCCAGCAGCCCCGGACAGAACTCTAATGAAAAACTGTTTTTT
.	TRBV7-9	TRBJ2-4	few	15	CASSLALTDKNIQYF	TGTGCCAGCAGCTTAGCCTTAACAGACAAAAACATTCAGTACTTC
TRBD2	TRBV5-1	TRBJ2-5	.	14	CASSPPGTKETQYF	TGCGCCAGCAGTCCCCCCGGGACTAAAGAGACCCAGTACTTC
.	TRBV6-5	TRBJ2-7	.	15	CASTPPGRTPYEQYF	TGTGCCAGCACCCCACCGGGTCGTACTCCCTACGAGCAGTACTTC
.	TRBV27	TRBJ2-7	.	13	CASRAGLGREQYF	TGTGCCAGCAGGGCGGGACTTGGACGAGAGCAGTACTTC
TRBD1	TRBV10-3	TRBJ1-1	.	16	CAIRPGTGPVGTEAFF	TGTGCCATCAGACCCGGGACAGGCCCGGTTGGGACTGAAGCTTTCTTT
TRBD1	TRBV6-5	TRBJ2-7	.	15	CASSTRTGSSYEQYF	TGTGCCAGCAGTACCCGGACAGGGAGCTCCTACGAGCAGTACTTC
TRBD1	TRBV6-5	TRBJ1-2	.	13	CASSYAGGNGYTF	TGTGCCAGCAGTTACGCAGGGGGCAATGGCTACACCTTC
TRBD1	TRBV5-1	TRBJ2-5	.	17	CASSLAIGTGYQETQYF	TGCGCCAGCAGCTTGGCCATTGGGACAGGGTACCAAGAGACCCAGTACTTC
.	TRBV28	TRBJ1-5	.	14	CASSLERGNQPQHF	TGTGCCAGCAGTTTAGAGAGGGGCAATCAGCCCCAGCATTTT
.	TRBV7-8	TRBJ1-2	.	13	CASSLGGPYGYTF	TGTGCCAGCAGCTTAGGGGGACCGTATGGCTACACCTTC
TRBD1	TRBV5-1	TRBJ2-6	once	15	CASSYRGPGANVLTF	TGCGCCAGCAGCTACAGGGGGCCTGGGGCCAACGTCCTGACTTTC
TRBD1	TRBV5-6	TRBJ1-5	.	14	CASSFGTANQPQHF	TGTGCCAGCAGCTTCGGGACAGCTAATCAGCCCCAGCATTTT
TRBD1	TRBV5-1	TRBJ1-1	once	15	CASNSRTGGSTEAFF	TGCGCCAGCAACTCTCGGACAGGGGGCAGTACTGAAGCTTTCTTT
.	TRBV7-8	TRBJ2-7	.	14	CASSLAGGGYEQYF	TGTGCCAGCAGCTTAGCGGGAGGAGGCTACGAGCAGTACTTC
TRBD2	TRBV18	TRBJ2-3	.	16	CASSYGTSGVTDTQYF	TGTGCCAGCTCATACGGGACTAGCGGGGTCACAGATACGCAGTATTTT
TRBD1	TRBV5-1	TRBJ1-3	.	15	CASSRTGTGENTIYF	TGCGCCAGCAGCCGAACCGGGACAGGGGAAAACACCATATATTTT
.	TRBV5-8	TRBJ2-1	.	16	CASSLEGRSGIDEQFF	TGTGCCAGCAGCTTGGAAGGGAGGTCCGGGATCGATGAGCAGTTCTTC
.	TRBV5-8	TRBJ1-5	once	14	CASSNRGGDQPQHF	TGTGCCAGCAGCAACCGGGGGGGGGATCAGCCCCAGCATTTT
.	TRBV5-1	TRBJ2-1	.	14	CASSLELGVDEQFF	TGCGCCAGCAGCTTGGAACTTGGGGTCGATGAGCAGTTCTTC